This entry features one T cell receptor (beta chain) sequence. What it binds is not known. Profiling relied on immunoSEQ multiplex PCR, and the TCRdb table lists in-frame clones only, not all of them. Here the sample spans tens of thousands of clones, nearly 90% being singletons. No infections or other immune events were documented during collection. The source of the sample is a study of identifying expanded T cells in peripheral blood. Study-level points and caveats: Variance in clone template counts between roughly 2-week samples significantly increased with total template count across all healthy donors.

The TCR was taken from a person between 18 and 69 years old in good health. The sample was blood.

CDR3 in amino acids: CATSPGRAGTSWGETQYF. CDR3 in DNA: TGTGCCACCAGCCCAGGACGCGCCGGGACTAGCTGGGGAGAGACCCAGTACTTC. The gene calls are TRBV15 and TRBJ2-5, with TRBD2 matching 9 bases. The V gene end was trimmed by 5 bases and the J gene end by 4 bases; junction bases not matched to a gene: 17. Looked up from germline, CDR1 is LNHNV and CDR2 is YYDKDF (reference sequence). CDR3 length: 18 amino acids.